A single TCR beta chain is shown here with its context. This record comes from a study of T cells in tuberculosis. Time point noted: new active TB diagnosis, blood taken before or within 7 days of starting treatment. TCRdb's copy holds only in-frame clones and misses some; the assay was immunoSEQ multiplex PCR. The data show some 30,000 clones, with about 90% seen just once and about 6.8% held by the top ten. The sequence came from an adult with tuberculosis. Here the sequenced sample was PBMCs, taken at tuberculosis diagnosis.

CDR3 protein: CASSGSSSNQPQHF. The CDR3, as DNA: TGTGCCAGCAGCGGTAGCAGTAGCAATCAGCCCCAGCATTTT. The V and J genes are TRBV7-2 and TRBJ1-5, with D hard to call. Looked up from germline, CDR1 is SGHTA and CDR2 is FQGNSA. The CDR3 sequence is 14 residues long. V lost 5 bases and J lost 0, with 8 bases in between. The entire variable domain, with the rest obtained from reference TRBV7-2 and TRBJ1-5, is as follows: GAGVSQSPSNKVTEKGKDVELRCDPISGHTALYWYRQSLGQGLEFLIYFQGNSAPDKSGLPSDRFSAERTGGSVSTLTIQRTQQEDSAVYLCASSGSSSNQPQHFGDGTRLSIL.